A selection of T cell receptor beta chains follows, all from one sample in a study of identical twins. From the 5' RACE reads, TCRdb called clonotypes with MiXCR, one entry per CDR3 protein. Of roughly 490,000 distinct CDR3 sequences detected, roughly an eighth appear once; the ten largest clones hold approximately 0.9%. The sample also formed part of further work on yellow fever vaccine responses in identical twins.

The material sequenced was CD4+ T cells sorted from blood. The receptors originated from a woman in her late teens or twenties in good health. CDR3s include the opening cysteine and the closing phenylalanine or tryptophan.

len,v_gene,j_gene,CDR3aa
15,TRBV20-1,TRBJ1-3,CSAIPLPGAGNTIYF
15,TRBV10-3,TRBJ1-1,CAIMEIPDMNTEAFF
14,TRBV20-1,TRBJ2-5,CSARDVRTQETQYF
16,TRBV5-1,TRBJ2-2,CASSPQGQGSTGELFF
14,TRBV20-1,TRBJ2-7,CSASWTGTSYEQYF
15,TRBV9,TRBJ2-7,CASSVSAGGNYEQYF
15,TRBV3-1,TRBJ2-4,CASSQGRLAKNIQYF
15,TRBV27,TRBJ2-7,CASSPRIAGGTEQYF
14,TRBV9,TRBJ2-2,CASSVGGNTGELFF
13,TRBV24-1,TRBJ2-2,CATSDSGSGELFF